This T cell receptor beta chain was observed in a study of cytomegalovirus exposure and HLA in healthy donors. From the 120-subject validation cohort, which was separate from the approximately 720-subject first cohort, the donors were drawn. V gave up 0 bases and J gave up 3 bases, with 15 bases separating them. The CDR3 covers 17 residues. In germline, CDR1 is SGHDT, CDR2 YYEEEE. Assay: immunoSEQ multiplex PCR; the TCRdb copy retains only in-frame clones and omits some. The sample yields over 85,000 clones, roughly 95% seen once. The chain recombines TRBV5-6 with TRBJ2-2, with D maybe TRBD1 (7 bases). The TCR sequence derives from a woman aged 18-29 years in good health and CMV-seronegative. The specimen sequenced was PBMCs. The CDR3 bases are TGTGCCAGCAGCTTGGGGCGGGACAGACATCACACCGGGGAGCTGTTTTTT. This encodes CASSLGRDRHHTGELFF. Full variable domain (rest looked up from reference TRBV5-6 and TRBJ2-2): DAGVTQSPTHLIKTRGQQVTLRCSPKSGHDTVSWYQQALGQGPQFIFQYYEEEERQRGNFPDRFSGHQFPNYSSELNVNALLLGDSALYLCASSLGRDRHHTGELFFGEGSRLTVL.